The 29 T cell receptor beta chains reported below all come from one sample, sequenced in a study of T cell responses to AZD1222 COVID-19 vaccine. Assay used: immunoSEQ multiplex PCR; TCRdb lists only in-frame clones, some missing. The sample has some 110,000 clones, approximately 85% seen once. Specimen: peripheral blood, collected on day 0 of MenACWY control vaccination. The source is an adult in good health.

This chain uses TRBV5-4 with TRBJ2-7; D is possibly TRBD1 (5 bases). CDR3 length equals 13 residues. Deletions cut 0 bases from V and 4 bases from J, with 8 bases between. The germline gives CDR1 SGHNT, CDR2 YYREEE (reference sequence). The CDR3 DNA reads as TGTGCCAGCAGCTTGGGCAGGGAATACGAGCAGTACTTC. This encodes CASSLGREYEQYF. Full variable domain (outside the CDR3, taken from reference TRBV5-4 and TRBJ2-7): ETGVTQSPTHLIKTRGQQVTLRCSSQSGHNTVSWYQQALGQGPQFIFQYYREEENGRGNFPPRFSGLQFPNYSSELNVNALELDDSALYLCASSLGREYEQYFGPGTRLTVT.

Of note for this clone: Sequence at one end of the junction differs from germline and may be a read error. The chain has TRBV6-5 and TRBJ2-7; D ambiguous. This CDR3 region has 13 residues. Germline CDR1 reads MNHEY; CDR2 reads SVGAGI. The CDR3 is CASRNQPSWEQYF. The CDR3 DNA reads TGTGCGAGCAGAAACCAGCCGAGCTGGGAGCAGTACTTC.

This clone was seen a few times. The chain is built from TRBV2 and TRBJ1-1; D is perhaps TRBD1 (5 bases). V gave up 7 bases and J gave up 2 bases, with 17 bases separating them. The CDR3 covers 15 residues. CDR1 and CDR2 (germline): SNHLY, FYNNEI. CDR3 nucleotide sequence: TGTGCCAGCACTCGGAGTTCGACAGAAAACACTGAAGCTTTCTTT. It encodes CASTRSSTENTEAFF.

The chain employs TRBV5-1 and TRBJ2-5; 11 bases are shared with TRBD2. This CDR3 region has 15 residues. Trimming at V came to 1 base and at J to 5 bases, leaving 4 bases not matched to a gene. Germline V CDR1 and CDR2: SGHRS, YFSETQ. The CDR3 here is CASSLSTSGVETQYF. The CDR3 DNA follows: TGCGCCAGCAGCTTGTCGACTAGCGGGGTGGAGACCCAGTACTTC.

The rearrangement uses TRBV2 and TRBJ2-5; D gene unclear. Germline V lookup: CDR1 SNHLY, CDR2 FYNNEI. This CDR3 comprises 12 residues. Trimming took off 6 bases at V and 1 base at J, with 6 bases between the two ends. This chain's CDR3 is CASRAVQETQYF. The CDR3 DNA follows: TGTGCCAGCAGGGCAGTCCAAGAGACCCAGTACTTC.

V usage is TRBV6-6 and J usage is TRBJ1-5; 7 nucleotides agree with TRBD1. CDR1 and CDR2 from the germline V gene are MNHNY and SVGAGI (reference sequence). The trim removed 4 bases at V and 6 bases at J, leaving 12 bases unmatched. This CDR3 region has 16 residues. CDR3 loop: CASSSSNRGGSQPQHF. For the CDR3, the DNA is TGTGCCAGCAGTTCCTCAAACAGGGGAGGAAGTCAGCCCCAGCATTTT.

This rearrangement joins TRBV7-2 to TRBJ2-1; TRBD1 aligns across 7 bases. V shed 8 bases, J shed 4 bases, and the junction held 11 bases outside the gene matches. The CDR3 covers 15 residues. The germline gives CDR1 SGHTA, CDR2 FQGNSA. CDR3 bases: TGTGCCAGCGGAACGAGGACAGGAGGATACAATGAGCAGTTCTTC. As protein: CASGTRTGGYNEQFF. Filled out from reference TRBV7-2 and TRBJ2-1, the complete variable domain reads GAGVSQSPSNKVTEKGKDVELRCDPISGHTALYWYRQSLGQGLEFLIYFQGNSAPDKSGLPSDRFSAERTGGSVSTLTIQRTQQEDSAVYLCASGTRTGGYNEQFFGPGTRLTVL.

The rearrangement links TRBV6-2 or TRBV6-3 to TRBJ2-5; D ambiguous. Trimming shortened V by 5 bases and J by 1 base, and 5 bases separated the two germline ends. Germline V gene sequence: CDR1 MNHEY, CDR2 SVGEGT. This CDR3 contains 12 residues. For the CDR3, the DNA is TGTGCCAGCAGTCGGACCCAAGAGACCCAGTACTTC. Translating it yields CASSRTQETQYF.

V gene TRBV5-6 combines with J gene TRBJ2-4; TRBD1 matches at 7 bases. J gave up 0 bases and V 6 bases, and 6 bases lay outside the gene matches. The CDR3 loop spans 15 amino acids. Germline V gene data show CDR1 as SGHDT and CDR2 as YYEEEE. For the CDR3, the DNA is TGTGCCAGCACCCGGACAGGTATAGCCAAAAACATTCAGTACTTC. Translation gives CASTRTGIAKNIQYF.

The V gene is TRBV11-2, the J gene TRBJ2-1, with D perhaps given as TRBD1 or TRBD2 (6 bases each). V lost 3 bases, J lost 2 bases, and 17 bases lay in between. The CDR3 is made up of 17 amino acids. Germline V lookup: CDR1 SGHAT, CDR2 FQNNGV. DNA of the CDR3: TGTGCCAGCAGCTTCAGGGTGCCGGGGGCTACCTACAATGAGCAGTTCTTC. This sequence encodes CASSFRVPGATYNEQFF.

This rearrangement joins TRBV6-5 to TRBJ2-5; 7 nucleotides align to TRBD1. The CDR3 contains 12 residues. V lost 6 bases, J lost 4 bases, and 2 bases stayed unmatched. Germline V gene data show CDR1 as MNHEY and CDR2 as SVGAGI. CDR3 DNA sequence: TGTGCCAGCAGCCCAGGGGGAGAGACCCAGTACTTC. Translating it yields CASSPGGETQYF.

This rearrangement joins TRBV18 to TRBJ2-2; 7 bases align to TRBD1. Germline-derived CDR1 and CDR2 are KGHSH and LQKENI. V trimming: 3 bases; J trimming: 4 bases; junction bases outside the gene matches: 2. The CDR3 spans 14 residues. The chain's CDR3 is CASSPRQGTGELFF. The CDR3 DNA reads as TGTGCCAGCTCACCGCGACAGGGCACCGGGGAGCTGTTTTTT.

The rearrangement joins TRBV13 to TRBJ1-3, with D unclear. The CDR3 consists of 12 residues. Trimming took off 3 bases at V and 4 bases at J, with 4 bases between the two ends. Germline V gene data show CDR1 as PRHDT and CDR2 as FYEKMQ (reference sequence). CDR3 amino acids: CASSFSGNTIYF. The CDR3 DNA follows: TGTGCCAGCAGCTTTTCCGGAAACACCATATATTTT.

This clone has just one count. This chain links TRBV20-1 with TRBJ1-5; 8 nucleotides match TRBD1. The CDR3 loop spans 13 amino acids. V shed 3 bases and J 7 bases; nucleotides not matched to a gene: 5. Germline CDR1 is DFQATT and CDR2 is SNEGSKA (reference sequence). CDR3 nucleotides: TGCAGTGCTAGTCACAGGGGGGTCCAGCCCCAGCATTTT. Translation: CSASHRGVQPQHF.

The chain recombines TRBV19 with TRBJ2-3; D is ambiguous. Trimming pared 3 bases from V and 1 base from J, leaving 5 bases between. This CDR3 is built from 13 residues. Germline V CDR1 and CDR2: LNHDA, SQIVND (reference sequence). Written as DNA, the CDR3 is TGTGCCAGTAGTATCGGGCGCACAGATACGCAGTATTTT. Its protein product is CASSIGRTDTQYF.

The chain has TRBV7-2 and TRBJ2-7; TRBD2 matches at 8 bases. CDR1 is SGHTA and CDR2 is FQGNSA in the germline V gene. The CDR3 is made up of 14 amino acids. Germline trimming cut 2 bases from V and 2 bases from J; bases unmatched to any gene: 2. CDR3 in amino acids: CASSLLAGPYEQYF. The CDR3 DNA follows: TGTGCCAGCAGCTTATTAGCGGGGCCCTACGAGCAGTACTTC.

The genes are TRBV9 and TRBJ1-2, with a possible D match to TRBD1 (5 bases). CDR1 and CDR2 from the germline V gene are SGDLS and YYNGEE. The V and J ends lost 0 bases and 7 bases respectively, with 16 bases between them. The CDR3 loop spans 15 amino acids. CDR3 in amino acids: CASSVDPDPGGGYTF. The CDR3 DNA follows: TGTGCCAGCAGCGTAGATCCAGACCCCGGGGGTGGCTACACCTTC.

The chain combines TRBV13 with TRBJ2-3, with 8 bases matching TRBD2. V was pared by 5 bases and J by 5 bases, with 15 bases of the junction left unmatched. The V gene's germline CDR1 is PRHDT and CDR2 FYEKMQ (reference sequence). This CDR3 has 17 residues. The CDR3 DNA reads TGTGCCAGCAGCCCTCCCGGCTCGGGGGGGCCCGGAGATACGCAGTATTTT. As protein: CASSPPGSGGPGDTQYF. Complete variable domain (other parts from reference TRBV13 and TRBJ2-3): AAGVIQSPRHLIKEKRETATLKCYPIPRHDTVYWYQQGPGQDPQFLISFYEKMQSDKGSIPDRFSAQQFSDYHSELNMSSLELGDSALYFCASSPPGSGGPGDTQYFGPGTRLTVL.

This CDR3 is CATSTLGQSYGYTF. Here the CDR3 DNA reads TGTGCCACCAGCACCTTGGGACAGTCCTATGGCTACACCTTC. The gene calls are TRBV15 and TRBJ1-2; 7 nucleotides align to TRBD1. V trimming: 4 bases; J trimming: 4 bases; junction bases outside the gene matches: 6. The germline gives CDR1 LNHNV, CDR2 YYDKDF (reference sequence). CDR3 length: 14 amino acids.

This clone showed up just once. The chain uses TRBV7-2 and TRBJ1-6; D is undetermined. V was shortened by 1 base and J by 6 bases, with 13 bases between the two germline ends. The CDR3 loop spans 16 amino acids. Germline V gene sequence: CDR1 SGHTA, CDR2 FQGNSA. The CDR3 DNA is TGTGCCAGCAGCTTAGTTCGGGGATCTGGTAATTCACCCCTCCACTTT. Amino acid sequence: CASSLVRGSGNSPLHF. Together with reference TRBV7-2 and TRBJ1-6, the CDR3 gives the full variable domain: GAGVSQSPSNKVTEKGKDVELRCDPISGHTALYWYRQSLGQGLEFLIYFQGNSAPDKSGLPSDRFSAERTGGSVSTLTIQRTQQEDSAVYLCASSLVRGSGNSPLHFGNGTRLTVT.

The chain recombines TRBV5-1 with TRBJ2-5; unclear D gene. This CDR3 comprises 14 residues. The V and J ends lost 0 bases and 2 bases respectively, with 8 bases between them. Germline loops: CDR1 SGHRS, CDR2 YFSETQ. This CDR3 is CASSLAGRQETQYF. The CDR3 nucleotides are TGCGCCAGCAGCTTGGCGGGCAGACAAGAGACCCAGTACTTC. The full variable domain, in which reference TRBV5-1 and TRBJ2-5 provide the parts outside the CDR3, is KAGVTQTPRYLIKTRGQQVTLSCSPISGHRSVSWYQQTPGQGLQFLFEYFSETQRNKGNFPGRFSGRQFSNSRSEMNVSTLELGDSALYLCASSLAGRQETQYFGPGTRLLVL.

The CDR3 nucleotides read TGTGCCAGCAGCTTAACTTATGACACTGAAGCTTTCTTT. This translates into CASSLTYDTEAFF. J is TRBJ1-1 and V is TRBV7-3; D is unclear. The CDR3 runs to 13 residues. V was clipped by 0 bases and J by 3 bases, with 5 bases between them. Germline CDR1 is SGHTA and CDR2 is FQGTGA.

This clone was seen a single time. The CDR3 DNA follows: TGTGCCAGTAGTCCCCGTAGGGGGGAGACCCAGTACTTC. This encodes CASSPRRGETQYF. J is TRBJ2-5 and V is TRBV19; D is possibly TRBD1 (6 bases). The CDR3 is 13 amino acids. V was trimmed by 5 bases and J by 5 bases, leaving 12 bases between them. The germline V gene has CDR1 LNHDA and CDR2 SQIVND (reference sequence).

This clone has only one observation. V is TRBV5-4 and J is TRBJ1-2, with D possibly being TRBD1 (6 bases). V was cut by 3 bases and J by 5 bases, with 20 bases left in between. Germline V lookup: CDR1 SGHNT, CDR2 YYREEE (reference sequence). The CDR3 length is 16 residues. The CDR3 loop reads CASSSRTGSLPYGYTF. DNA for the CDR3: TGTGCCAGCAGCTCGAGAACAGGGTCGTTACCTTATGGCTACACCTTC.

The chain recombines TRBV5-6 with TRBJ1-2; 11 bases match TRBD1. V shed 4 bases, J shed 6 bases, and the junction held 11 bases outside the gene matches. Per the germline V gene, CDR1 is SGHDT and CDR2 is YYEEEE. The CDR3 contains 16 residues. CDR3 DNA: TGTGCCAGCAGCATCGACGGACAGGGGGCGCGAGATGGCTACACCTTC. Translated: CASSIDGQGARDGYTF.

The chain links TRBV28 to TRBJ1-4; D not certain. Germline V gene lookup returns CDR1 MDHEN and CDR2 SYDVKM. This CDR3 region has 14 residues. Trimming cost V 5 bases and J 7 bases, with 14 bases left between them. CDR3 DNA: TGTGCCAGCAGTCATCGGGCGGAAGGTGAAAAACTGTTTTTT. Its protein is CASSHRAEGEKLFF.

The V and J genes are TRBV5-6 and TRBJ1-2; D may be TRBD1 (5 bases). Trimming removed 0 bases from V and 0 bases from J, with 6 bases in between. Germline lookup yields CDR1 SGHDT and CDR2 YYEEEE. The CDR3 has 14 residues. CDR3 sequence reads: CASSLAGPNYGYTF. The CDR3 DNA sequence: TGTGCCAGCAGCTTGGCAGGGCCTAACTATGGCTACACCTTC. Filled out from reference TRBV5-6 and TRBJ1-2, the complete variable domain reads DAGVTQSPTHLIKTRGQQVTLRCSPKSGHDTVSWYQQALGQGPQFIFQYYEEEERQRGNFPDRFSGHQFPNYSSELNVNALLLGDSALYLCASSLAGPNYGYTFGSGTRLTVV.

The rearrangement links TRBV28 to TRBJ1-2; 7 bases map to TRBD1. This CDR3 contains 14 residues. Trimming removed 6 bases from V and 5 bases from J; junction bases left unmatched: 9. Germline V gene lookup returns CDR1 MDHEN and CDR2 SYDVKM. The chain's CDR3 is CASSQPPGGYGYTF. Here the CDR3 DNA reads TGTGCCAGCAGCCAACCGCCAGGGGGTTATGGCTACACCTTC.

The chain combines TRBV5-4 with TRBJ2-2; D is possibly TRBD1 or TRBD2 (5 bases each). CDR3 length: 17 residues. Germline V gene sequence: CDR1 SGHNT, CDR2 YYREEE (reference sequence). The V end was cut by 0 bases, the J end by 4 bases, with 16 bases between. CDR3: CASSLAPGTAGTGELFF. CDR3 DNA: TGTGCCAGCAGCTTGGCCCCCGGGACGGCGGGCACCGGGGAGCTGTTTTTT.